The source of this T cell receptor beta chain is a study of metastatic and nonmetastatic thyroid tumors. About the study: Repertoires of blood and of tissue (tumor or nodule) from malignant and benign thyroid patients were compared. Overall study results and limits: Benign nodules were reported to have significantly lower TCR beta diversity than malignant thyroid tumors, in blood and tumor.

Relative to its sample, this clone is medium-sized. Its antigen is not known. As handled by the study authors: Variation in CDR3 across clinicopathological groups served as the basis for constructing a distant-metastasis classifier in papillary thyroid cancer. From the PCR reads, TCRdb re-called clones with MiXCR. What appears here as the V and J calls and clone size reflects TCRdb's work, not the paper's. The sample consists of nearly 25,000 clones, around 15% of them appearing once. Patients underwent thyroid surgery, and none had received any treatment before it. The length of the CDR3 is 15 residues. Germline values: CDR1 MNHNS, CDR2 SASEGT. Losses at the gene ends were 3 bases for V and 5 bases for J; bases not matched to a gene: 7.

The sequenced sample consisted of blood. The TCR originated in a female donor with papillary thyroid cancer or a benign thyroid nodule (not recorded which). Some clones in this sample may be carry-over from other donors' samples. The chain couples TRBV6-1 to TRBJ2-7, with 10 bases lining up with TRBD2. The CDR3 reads CASSDTASGSDEQYF. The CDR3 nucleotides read TGTGCCAGCAGTGATACCGCTAGCGGGAGCGACGAGCAGTACTTC.